The clone carrying this T cell receptor (beta chain) was counted only a few times. As yet, its antigen is unknown. The data were obtained in a study of T-cell memory formation after mild COVID-19. Looking at the study overall: Largely, the TCR clusters proved donor specific. Study findings and constraints: The study found balanced CD4/CD8 in clones contracting day 15 to 85 and a CD4+ lean in later expanders. Some SARS-CoV-2-responding clones were already detected in memory before infection. CD8+ contracting clones occupied EMRA, while CD4+ ones occupied mainly CM and EM.

Germline V lookup: CDR1 SGDLS, CDR2 YYNGEE. CDR3 length: 16 amino acids. The trim removed 0 bases at V and 5 bases at J, leaving 9 bases unmatched. From the 5' RACE reads, TCRdb called clonotypes with MiXCR, one entry per CDR3 protein. The sample records hundreds of thousands of distinct CDR3 sequences, more than 15% being singletons. The specimen was PBMCs or a T cell subset sorted from them (not recorded which). This chain connects TRBV9 to TRBJ1-1; 8 nucleotides agree with TRBD1. This receptor was obtained from an adult woman who had mild COVID-19 (a few samples of this study predate the infection). Cell type and time point are not known. CDR3 DNA: TGTGCCAGCAGCGTAGGGGGCAGGGGGCCGGGAACTGAAGCTTTCTTT. This gives the protein CASSVGGRGPGTEAFF.